This T cell receptor (beta chain) originates from a study of T cell responses to AZD1222 COVID-19 vaccine. As regards this clone: Antigen specificity is unknown.

Study-wide results and limits: Dominant CD4 TCR responses targeted spike regions 160-218 and 743-854. Donors, mostly white British, included more females; clonal diversity was possibly underestimated. Close to half of spike-specific TCRs reportedly recognize unmutated variant regions. An increase in Spike-specific TCR breadth and depth was observed after two AZD1222 doses.

The J segment lost 4 bases and the V segment lost 4 bases, leaving 6 bases of the junction unmatched. The length of the CDR3 is 15 residues. Germline assignment: CDR1 LNHDA and CDR2 SQIVND (reference sequence). Measured with immunoSEQ multiplex PCR; TCRdb has only the in-frame clones, and not every one. The table has 190,000 or so clones, 85% to 95% seen once; the top ten hold roughly 0.99%. The rearrangement joins TRBV19 to TRBJ2-1; 8 bases match TRBD1. This receptor was taken from an adult who received the AZD1222 COVID-19 vaccine. The sample in question was peripheral blood, obtained 28 days after the second AZD1222 dose. Written as DNA, the CDR3 is TGTGCCAGTAGTAGTGTGGACAGGGAGTACAATGAGCAGTTCTTC. This encodes CASSSVDREYNEQFF.